What follows are 17 T cell receptor beta chains derived from one specimen sequenced in a study of T cells in Graves' hyperthyroidism and ophthalmopathy. What was amplified from RNA transcripts were TCR beta CDR3 regions. With the HTBI primer set, the TCR CDR3 went through a first round of RT-PCR. TCRdb passed the multiplex PCR reads through MiXCR, listing each CDR3 protein once. Of 730,000 or so distinct CDR3 sequences in the sample, approximately 18% were seen once. Sequenced material: blood. The receptor source for this set is a woman between 45 and 60 years old with Graves' hyperthyroidism that later progressed to Graves' ophthalmopathy.

The rearrangement joins TRBV10-3 to TRBJ1-2; TRBD1 aligns across 11 bases. This CDR3 comprises 19 residues. Per the germline V gene, CDR1 is ENHRY and CDR2 is SYGVKD. V lost 10 bases, J lost 0 bases, and 19 bases stayed unmatched. CDR3 in amino acids: CATLGGDGTGGTTNYGYTF. The CDR3, as DNA: TGTGCCACCCTCGGCGGGGACGGGACAGGGGGGACTACTAACTATGGCTACACCTTC.

This clonotype was detected ten times or more. J is TRBJ1-2 and V is TRBV3-1; tentative D call: TRBD1 (5 bases). This CDR3 spans 14 amino acids. The V and J ends lost 0 bases and 8 bases respectively, with 13 bases between them. CDR1 is LGHDT and CDR2 is YNNKEL in the germline V gene (reference sequence). The CDR3 DNA sequence: TGTGCCAGCAGCCAAGAAGGGGTCAAGGGAGGCTACACCTTC. It yields the protein CASSQEGVKGGYTF.

This rearrangement joins TRBV7-8 to TRBJ1-2, with D possibly TRBD1 on 6 matching bases. V was shortened by 2 bases and J by 4 bases, with 23 bases between the two germline ends. The CDR3 sequence is 18 residues long. Germline CDR1 SGHVS, CDR2 FQNEAQ. In DNA, the CDR3 is TGTGCCAGCAGCTTAAGGTCATCTTTGGGGGGCGAGGGCTATGGCTACACCTTC. Protein: CASSLRSSLGGEGYGYTF.

Many counts were recorded for this clonotype. V usage is TRBV5-1 and J usage is TRBJ2-1; 8 positions match TRBD2. CDR1 is SGHRS, CDR2 YFSETQ, per germline. J was trimmed by 9 bases and V by 4 bases; bases with no gene match: 9. This CDR3 has 14 residues. In DNA form, the CDR3 reads TGCGCCAGCAGCCCCCAAGCGGGGGTCGGTGAGCAGTTCTTC. The encoded protein is CASSPQAGVGEQFF. The full variable domain, its missing parts supplied by reference TRBV5-1 and TRBJ2-1, is KAGVTQTPRYLIKTRGQQVTLSCSPISGHRSVSWYQQTPGQGLQFLFEYFSETQRNKGNFPGRFSGRQFSNSRSEMNVSTLELGDSALYLCASSPQAGVGEQFFGPGTRLTVL.

Only a few counts were recorded for this clonotype. The chain is built from TRBV5-6 and TRBJ2-2, with 7 bases aligning to TRBD1. Germline V gene lookup returns CDR1 SGHDT and CDR2 YYEEEE. The CDR3 runs to 15 residues. J lost 3 bases, V lost 4 bases, and 6 bases had no gene match. CDR3 coding DNA: TGTGCCAGCAGCAAAGACAGGGATTACACCGGGGAGCTGTTTTTT. It translates to CASSKDRDYTGELFF. Full variable domain (remainder filled in from reference TRBV5-6 and TRBJ2-2): DAGVTQSPTHLIKTRGQQVTLRCSPKSGHDTVSWYQQALGQGPQFIFQYYEEEERQRGNFPDRFSGHQFPNYSSELNVNALLLGDSALYLCASSKDRDYTGELFFGEGSRLTVL.

This clonotype was recorded at least ten times. The chain uses TRBV7-9 and TRBJ2-3; D is possibly TRBD1 (6 bases). This CDR3 has 12 amino acids. Between the trimmed V and J ends, which lost 10 bases and 5 bases, there was a span of 13 bases. Germline loops: CDR1 SEHNR, CDR2 FQNEAQ (reference sequence). In DNA, the CDR3 is TGTGCCACCCGACAGGCGGGAGATACGCAGTATTTT. It is translated as CATRQAGDTQYF.

This clonotype has a count of ten or more. The chain links TRBV6-5 to TRBJ1-1, with D hard to call. CDR1 is MNHEY, CDR2 SVGAGI, per germline. CDR3 length: 12 amino acids. Deletions cut 1 base from V and 9 bases from J, with 9 bases between. The chain's CDR3 is CASSYLEGQAFF. DNA for the CDR3: TGTGCCAGCAGTTACTTAGAGGGCCAAGCTTTCTTT.

This clonotype has more than one count but fewer than ten. The chain is built from TRBV20-1 and TRBJ2-7; TRBD2 matches 9 bases. Germline CDR1 and CDR2: DFQATT and SNEGSKA (reference sequence). Trimming removed 0 bases from V and 3 bases from J; junction bases left unmatched: 6. There are 15 residues in the CDR3. CDR3 sequence (DNA): TGCAGTGCTAGAGAGGGGCTAGCGGGAAGCTACGAGCAGTACTTC. Translation gives CSAREGLAGSYEQYF.

J is TRBJ1-3 and V is TRBV25-1; TRBD1 matches 12 bases. The CDR3 sequence is 17 residues long. The ends lost 4 bases at V and 0 bases at J; junction bases unmatched: 4. The germline V gene has CDR1 MGHDK and CDR2 SYGVNS. The CDR3 spells CASSGRDRGLSGNTIYF. The CDR3 region has the DNA TGTGCCAGCAGTGGTAGGGACAGGGGGCTCTCTGGAAACACCATATATTTT.

The chain combines TRBV2 with TRBJ2-7; 9 nucleotides align to TRBD2. J gave up 2 bases and V 3 bases, and 2 bases lay outside the gene matches. Germline CDR1 reads SNHLY; CDR2 reads FYNNEI. This CDR3 is built from 14 residues. CDR3 loop: CASSDSGSPYEQYF. CDR3 sequence (DNA): TGTGCCAGCAGTGATAGCGGGAGTCCCTACGAGCAGTACTTC.

This clonotype was found many times. The chain couples TRBV6-1 to TRBJ2-3; 7 bases agree with TRBD2. The CDR3 totals 15 residues. Germline-derived CDR1 and CDR2 are MNHNS and SASEGT. With V trimmed by 6 bases and J by 2 bases, 8 bases remained unmatched. The CDR3 protein is CASRETAGPTDTQYF. The CDR3 region has the DNA TGTGCCAGCAGGGAGACAGCGGGACCCACAGATACGCAGTATTTT.

This clonotype showed up just a few times. The J gene is TRBJ2-5, the V gene TRBV5-1; 12 bases agree with TRBD2. The CDR3 contains 16 residues. The V segment lost 2 bases and the J segment 4 bases; nucleotides outside the gene matches: 6. Looked up from germline, CDR1 is SGHRS and CDR2 is YFSETQ. CDR3 sequence reads: CASSLRGLAGLETQYF. Written as DNA, the CDR3 is TGCGCCAGCAGCTTAAGGGGACTAGCGGGTTTAGAGACCCAGTACTTC. Full variable domain (outside the CDR3, taken from reference TRBV5-1 and TRBJ2-5): KAGVTQTPRYLIKTRGQQVTLSCSPISGHRSVSWYQQTPGQGLQFLFEYFSETQRNKGNFPGRFSGRQFSNSRSEMNVSTLELGDSALYLCASSLRGLAGLETQYFGPGTRLLVL.

This clonotype occurred a few times. The CDR3 bases are TGTGCCACCAGCAGAGATAGGGGGTCCGGGGGCAATCAGCCCCAGCATTTT. Amino acid sequence: CATSRDRGSGGNQPQHF. The chain joins TRBV15 to TRBJ1-5; a weak D match, TRBD1 (6 bases). Trimming took 0 bases from V and 2 from J, leaving 14 bases between them. Germline loops: CDR1 LNHNV, CDR2 YYDKDF (reference sequence). CDR3 length: 17 amino acids.

The chain has TRBV20-1 and TRBJ1-1; the D gene is possibly TRBD1 (5 bases). CDR1 DFQATT and CDR2 SNEGSKA come from the germline V gene (reference sequence). Trimming stripped 0 bases from V and 5 bases from J, with 16 bases between. This CDR3 has 15 residues. In DNA form, the CDR3 reads TGCAGTGCTAGAGATGCTAAGGGCCCAGGGACTGAAGCTTTCTTT. Protein product: CSARDAKGPGTEAFF.

This clonotype was picked up a small number of times. This chain uses TRBV12-3 or TRBV12-4 with TRBJ2-1; no clear D. V was trimmed by 2 bases and J by 10 bases, leaving 12 bases between them. CDR3 length: 13 amino acids. Here the CDR3 DNA reads TGTGCCAGCAGTTTAAAGGTGGGGTCCGAGCAGTTCTTC. This encodes CASSLKVGSEQFF.

This clonotype has a count of ten or more. CDR3 sequence (DNA): TGCAGTGCTACCTTACAAGGGGGAAGGGGCTACACCTTC. Translating gives CSATLQGGRGYTF. The V gene is TRBV20-1, the J gene TRBJ1-2; the D gene is possibly TRBD1 (6 bases). Germline CDR1 is DFQATT and CDR2 is SNEGSKA (reference sequence). V lost 4 bases, J lost 8 bases, and 17 bases lay in between. The CDR3 is made up of 13 amino acids.

The chain is built from TRBV27 and TRBJ2-7; 9 bases fit TRBD1. The length of the CDR3 is 14 residues. The ends lost 5 bases at V and 4 bases at J; junction bases unmatched: 6. Germline V CDR1 and CDR2: MNHEY, SMNVEV (reference sequence). The CDR3 region has the DNA TGTGCCAGCAGTCACAGGGGGCTAGGGTACGAGCAGTACTTC. Residues: CASSHRGLGYEQYF.